The clone carrying this T cell receptor (beta chain) was picked up many times. Its antigen is currently unknown. This specimen comes from a study of T-cell memory formation after mild COVID-19. The CDR3 loop spans 11 amino acids. From germline, CDR1 is LGHNT and CDR2 FRNRAP. V was shortened by 7 bases and J by 10 bases, with 13 bases between the two germline ends. After 5'RACE with constant-segment primers, TCR alpha and TCR beta cDNA libraries carrying sample barcodes and UMIs were obtained. TCRdb reanalysed the 5' RACE reads using MiXCR and keeps one entry per CDR3 protein. The sample lists hundreds of thousands of distinct CDR3 sequences, over 15% seen once, with less than 2.5% in the top ten. General observations from the study: Balance between CD4 and CD8 was seen in clones contracting day 15 to 85, and a CD4+ lean was seen in later expanders.

V is TRBV12-5 and J is TRBJ1-1; D is ambiguous. The sample consisted of PBMCs or a T cell subset sorted from them (not recorded which). The receptor was derived from an adult woman who had mild COVID-19 (a few samples of this study predate the infection). Cell type and time point are not known. The CDR3 here is CASALNFGAFF. The CDR3 nucleotides are TGTGCTAGTGCCCTGAACTTTGGAGCTTTCTTT.